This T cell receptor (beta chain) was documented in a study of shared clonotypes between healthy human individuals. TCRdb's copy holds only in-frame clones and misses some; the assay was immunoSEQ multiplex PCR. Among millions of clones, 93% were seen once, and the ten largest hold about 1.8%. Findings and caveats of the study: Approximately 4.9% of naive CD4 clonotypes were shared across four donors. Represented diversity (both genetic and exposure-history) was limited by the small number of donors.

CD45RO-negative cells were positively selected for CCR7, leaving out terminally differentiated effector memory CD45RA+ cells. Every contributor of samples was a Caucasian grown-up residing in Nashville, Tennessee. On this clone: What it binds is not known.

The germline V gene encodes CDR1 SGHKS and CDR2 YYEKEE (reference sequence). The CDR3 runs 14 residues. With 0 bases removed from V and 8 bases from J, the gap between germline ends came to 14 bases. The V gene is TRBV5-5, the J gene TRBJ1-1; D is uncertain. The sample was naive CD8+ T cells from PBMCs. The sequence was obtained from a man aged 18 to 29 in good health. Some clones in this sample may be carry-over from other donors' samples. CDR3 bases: TGTGCCAGCAGCTTGGCCGCCGGTTCGTGGGAAGCTTTCTTT. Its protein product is CASSLAAGSWEAFF.